The 21 T cell receptor beta chains below all came from one sample that was sequenced in a study of T cells in Graves' hyperthyroidism and ophthalmopathy. Amplification yielded TCR beta CDR3 regions, with RNA transcripts as the source. HTBI primers were used for first-round RT-PCR of the TCR CDR3. TCRdb re-derived calls from the multiplex PCR reads in MiXCR, one entry per CDR3 protein. The sample lists about 640,000 distinct CDR3 sequences; roughly 20% were seen once. Input material: blood. The receptor source for this set is a man younger than 40 with Graves' ophthalmopathy.

A few counts support this clonotype. The chain carries TRBV13 and TRBJ2-5, with 7 bases lining up with TRBD1. Germline V lookup: CDR1 PRHDT, CDR2 FYEKMQ (reference sequence). V shed 7 bases, J shed 3 bases, and the junction held 2 bases outside the gene matches. The CDR3 is made up of 12 amino acids. CDR3 loop: CASKGQKETQYF. Written as DNA, the CDR3 is TGTGCCAGCAAGGGACAGAAAGAGACCCAGTACTTC.

This clonotype has a handful of counts. The chain is built from TRBV5-1 and TRBJ2-2; D is possibly TRBD2 (5 bases). The germline V and J ends were trimmed by 4 bases and 7 bases, with 11 bases remaining between them. The length of the CDR3 is 13 residues. From germline, CDR1 is SGHRS and CDR2 YFSETQ. CDR3 sequence (DNA): TGCGCCAGCAGCCCGGACTTTGGCGGGGAGCTGTTTTTT. Encoded protein: CASSPDFGGELFF. The complete variable domain, with remaining parts taken from reference TRBV5-1 and TRBJ2-2, reads KAGVTQTPRYLIKTRGQQVTLSCSPISGHRSVSWYQQTPGQGLQFLFEYFSETQRNKGNFPGRFSGRQFSNSRSEMNVSTLELGDSALYLCASSPDFGGELFFGEGSRLTVL.

This clonotype was counted at least ten times. The J gene is TRBJ1-5, the V gene TRBV12-3 or TRBV12-4; a weak D match, TRBD1 (5 bases). The CDR3 sequence is 13 residues long. V was cut by 3 bases and J by 4 bases, with 7 bases left in between. The CDR3 reads CASSFQGNQPQHF. CDR3 DNA sequence: TGTGCCAGCAGTTTCCAGGGTAATCAGCCCCAGCATTTT.

J is TRBJ2-1 and V is TRBV3-1, with TRBD2 as a possible D gene (5 bases). The CDR3 spans 15 residues. Deletions cut 2 bases from V and 5 bases from J, with 13 bases between. The V gene's germline CDR1 is LGHDT and CDR2 YNNKEL (reference sequence). The CDR3 protein is CASSQRGTPNNEQFF. In DNA form, the CDR3 reads TGTGCCAGCAGCCAACGGGGAACCCCTAACAATGAGCAGTTCTTC.

The chain recombines TRBV5-8 with TRBJ2-7; 14 bases match TRBD2. Germline CDR1 SGHTS, CDR2 YDEGEE. With V trimmed by 4 bases and J by 0 bases, 15 bases remained unmatched. The CDR3 spans 20 residues. CDR3 sequence: CASSHGTGRTSGRTSYEQYF. The CDR3 nucleotides read TGTGCCAGCAGCCACGGGACAGGACGGACTAGCGGGAGGACCTCCTACGAGCAGTACTTC.

The sample holds many counts of this clonotype. One end of the junction fails to match germline, which may point to a read error. The chain recombines TRBV6-2 or TRBV6-3 with TRBJ1-5, with D possibly TRBD1 on 6 matching bases. The germline CDR1 and CDR2 sequences are MNHEY and SVGEGT. This CDR3 is built from 16 residues. The CDR3 region has the DNA TGTTCCAGCAGTTACCTCCGGGGGGGCTTGGGTCAGCCCCAGCATTTT. The encoded protein is CSSSYLRGGLGQPQHF.

The chain combines TRBV6-1 with TRBJ2-3; TRBD2 agrees at 7 bases. Germline CDR1 reads MNHNS; CDR2 reads SASEGT. Trimming cost V 2 bases and J 3 bases; bases outside gene matches: 2. CDR3 length equals 14 residues. CDR3 loop: CASSETSETDTQYF. The CDR3 coding sequence is TGTGCCAGCAGTGAAACTAGCGAGACAGATACGCAGTATTTT.

This rearrangement joins TRBV20-1 to TRBJ1-1; tentative D call: TRBD1 (5 bases). The CDR3 has 14 amino acids. The V end was cut by 4 bases, the J end by 1 base, with 13 bases between. Germline V gene data show CDR1 as DFQATT and CDR2 as SNEGSKA (reference sequence). CDR3 sequence: CSAIRQSGNTEAFF. In DNA form, the CDR3 reads TGCAGTGCTATTCGACAGTCAGGGAACACTGAAGCTTTCTTT.

The rearrangement joins TRBV7-9 to TRBJ1-3; D is ambiguous. Germline CDR1 is SEHNR and CDR2 is FQNEAQ (reference sequence). Trimming took off 4 bases at V and 0 bases at J, with 10 bases between the two ends. The CDR3 sequence is 15 residues long. CDR3 residues: CASSSPDNSGNTIYF. The DNA for the CDR3 is TGTGCCAGCAGCTCTCCTGACAACTCTGGAAACACCATATATTTT. The variable domain in full, with the rest retrieved from reference TRBV7-9 and TRBJ1-3, is DTGVSQNPRHKITKRGQNVTFRCDPISEHNRLYWYRQTLGQGPEFLTYFQNEAQLEKSRLLSDRFSAERPKGSFSTLEIQRTEQGDSAMYLCASSSPDNSGNTIYFGEGSWLTVV.

The V gene is TRBV6-1, the J gene TRBJ2-3; TRBD1 or TRBD2 may be the D gene (5 bases each). Trimming stripped 7 bases from V and 0 bases from J, with 17 bases between. Germline lookup yields CDR1 MNHNS and CDR2 SASEGT. This CDR3 is 16 amino acids long. The CDR3 DNA reads as TGTGCCAGCACCGTGGGACCACCTACTAGCACAGATACGCAGTATTTT. It translates to CASTVGPPTSTDTQYF.

This clonotype appeared many times. The rearrangement uses TRBV28 and TRBJ1-2, with a possible D match to TRBD1 (5 bases). CDR3 length: 14 amino acids. Trimming shortened V by 1 base and J by 3 bases, and 9 bases separated the two germline ends. The germline CDR1 and CDR2 sequences are MDHEN and SYDVKM. The CDR3: CASSLYQGYYGYTF. The DNA of the CDR3 is TGTGCCAGCAGTTTATACCAGGGTTACTATGGCTACACCTTC.

The chain links TRBV10-3 to TRBJ1-6; 8 nucleotides agree with TRBD1. From germline, CDR1 is ENHRY and CDR2 SYGVKD. V lost 0 bases and J lost 8; bases outside the gene matches: 9. The CDR3 extends over 17 amino acids. Here the CDR3 reads CAISESSGGAVYSPLHF. The CDR3 DNA reads TGTGCCATCAGTGAGTCCTCAGGGGGCGCGGTTTATTCACCCCTCCACTTT.

The chain has TRBV4-3 and TRBJ1-4, with D perhaps TRBD1 (6 bases). The CDR3 sequence is 16 residues long. Germline lookup yields CDR1 LGHNA and CDR2 YSLEER. Trimming stripped 4 bases from V and 4 bases from J, with 16 bases between. This CDR3 is CASSPTGRHNNEKLFF. The CDR3 bases are TGCGCCAGCAGCCCCACAGGGAGACACAATAATGAAAAACTGTTTTTT.

This clonotype was detected many times. The chain recombines TRBV5-6 with TRBJ1-3, with D unresolved. V dropped 2 bases and J dropped 0 bases, with 6 bases sitting between them. The germline gives CDR1 SGHDT, CDR2 YYEEEE. This CDR3 has 14 residues. CDR3 nucleotide sequence: TGTGCCAGCAGCTTCCCGAACTCTGGAAACACCATATATTTT. This codes for CASSFPNSGNTIYF.

This clonotype was seen repeatedly, ten times or more. The chain recombines TRBV18 with TRBJ1-1, with D unresolved. V dropped 3 bases and J dropped 1 base, with 6 bases sitting between them. This CDR3 region has 13 residues. Germline V gene data show CDR1 as KGHSH and CDR2 as LQKENI. The CDR3 nucleotides read TGTGCCAGCTCACCCTCAACGAACACTGAAGCTTTCTTT. Protein: CASSPSTNTEAFF.

The gene calls are TRBV6-5 and TRBJ2-2, with TRBD2 matching 7 bases. Trimming cost V 4 bases and J 5 bases; bases outside gene matches: 7. CDR1 is MNHEY and CDR2 is SVGAGI in the germline V gene. The CDR3 totals 15 residues. In nucleotides, the CDR3 is TGTGCCAGCAGTTCTAAGACTAGCAGAACCGGGGAGCTGTTTTTT. Its translation: CASSSKTSRTGELFF.

The V call is TRBV11-2, the J call TRBJ1-4, with 10 bases lining up with TRBD1. CDR1 and CDR2 from the germline V gene are SGHAT and FQNNGV. The CDR3 is 16 amino acids. J was trimmed by 7 bases and V by 0 bases; bases with no gene match: 5. The CDR3, as DNA: TGTGCCAGCAGCTTAGAGGGACAGGGGAGCGGTGAAAAACTGTTTTTT. Translation gives CASSLEGQGSGEKLFF.

This chain joins TRBV20-1 and TRBJ2-3; 11 bases line up with TRBD2. CDR3 size: 15 residues. Per germline, CDR1 DFQATT and CDR2 SNEGSKA (reference sequence). The junction had 9 bases not matched to a gene; V was cut back by 5 bases and J by 5 bases. CDR3 loop: CSAARLAGGLDTQYF. DNA for the CDR3: TGCAGTGCTGCTCGCCTAGCGGGAGGATTAGATACGCAGTATTTT.

The genes are TRBV5-1 and TRBJ1-6, with TRBD1 matching 7 bases. CDR1 and CDR2 from the germline V gene are SGHRS and YFSETQ. There are 15 residues in the CDR3. V was pared by 2 bases and J by 9 bases, with 8 bases of the junction left unmatched. The CDR3 sequence: CASSFRQGAGSPLHF. Here the CDR3 DNA reads TGCGCCAGCAGCTTTCGACAGGGTGCGGGTTCACCCCTCCACTTT.

This clonotype was seen many times. The V and J genes are TRBV12-3 or TRBV12-4 and TRBJ2-3; 14 bases are a match to TRBD2. The CDR3 totals 15 residues. V gave up 4 bases and J gave up 5 bases; unmatched junction bases: 2. The CDR3 nucleotides read TGTGCCAGCAGTTCAGGACTAGCGGGAGGAGATACGCAGTATTTT. Its translation is CASSSGLAGGDTQYF.

Ten or more counts support this clonotype. The chain has TRBV3-1 and TRBJ2-7; D is undetermined. Trimming took off 1 base at V and 4 bases at J, with 14 bases between the two ends. This CDR3 has 15 amino acids. Germline lookup yields CDR1 LGHDT and CDR2 YNNKEL (reference sequence). CDR3 sequence reads: CASSQVYTGTYEQYF. The CDR3 DNA sequence: TGTGCCAGCAGCCAAGTCTATACGGGCACTTACGAGCAGTACTTC.